This TCR beta chain was sequenced during a study of human T cells and chemical hapten exposure. Overall study findings and caveats: DPC sensitization produced no change in TCRs with frequency above 1 in 1000.

Within the library, unique molecular identifiers were attached to each individual cDNA molecule. Using its own MiXCR run on the RACE reads, TCRdb lists one record per CDR3 protein. The sample carries 180,000 or so distinct CDR3 sequences, around 23% recorded once. Time point defined: patch test 3, about 24 weeks after DPC sensitization. Treatment meaning: therapeutic diphenylcyclopropenone sensitization with weekly scalp DPC. Those who donated were patients with alopecia, 18 to 70 years of age, and suitable for DPC. Unfractionated whole blood yielded total RNA. The germline V gene has CDR1 SGHTA and CDR2 FQGNSA. This CDR3 has 17 residues. Trimming cost V 4 bases and J 1 base, with 18 bases left between them. This clonotype was seen only a few times. Its antigen is undetermined.

This sequence was found in a woman aged 40 to 50 with alopecia areata. Some clones in this sample may be carry-over from other donors' samples. The chain recombines TRBV7-2 with TRBJ2-3; D gene ambiguous. Source: whole blood, taken in connection with sensitization to the hapten diphenylcyclopropenone (DPC). DNA for the CDR3: TGTGCCAGCAGCTCTGAGGCTAGGTTCGGAGGCACAGATACGCAGTATTTT. It codes for CASSSEARFGGTDTQYF.